This T cell receptor (beta chain) emerged from a study of T cells in tuberculosis (dated by TCRdb to 2016 to 2019). The study in broad terms: In the study, CD1B tetramers and high-throughput TCR immunosequencing were combined to characterize T cells specific for the mycobacterial lipid antigen glucose monomycolate (GMM). IGRA-negative adolescents, IGRA-positive adolescents with latent tuberculosis and adults with active tuberculosis, about 9 per group, were compared in a South African clinical cohort. What the research found in general, with its limitations: Clinical samples were selected based on which cryopreserved specimens were available, and the active tuberculosis cases were adults whereas the controls were adolescents. The smaller NN-distances were partly driven by shorter CDR3-alpha lengths in active tuberculosis patients, and the difference for TCR-beta did not reach statistical significance. Compared with IGRA-negative controls, TCR-alpha repertoires from active tuberculosis had smaller mean NN-distances to GMM-specific TCRs, which suggests clonal expansion of these TCRs. A classifier using the diverse GMM-specific repertoire reached approximately 89% accuracy (AUROC around 0.91), compared with 70% accuracy using GEM motif frequencies.

With regard to this clone: The antigen this receptor binds is unknown. No qualities accompany the bases; no much larger clone lies one base away.

At study entry, a tuberculin skin test and the QuantiFERON-TB GOLD In-Tube IGRA were used to screen adolescents for latent tuberculosis infection. Immunosequencing of unsorted cryopreserved PBMC covered, on average, around 91,000 T cells per clinical donor. Eleven high schools in the Worcester region of the Western Cape, South Africa, served as enrollment sites for adolescents aged 12 to 18 years. Around 10 adolescents infected with M. tuberculosis and approximately 10 uninfected adolescents were chosen and matched for age and sex. For the adolescents, PBMC were isolated by density centrifugation from freshly drawn heparinized blood and then cryopreserved. The immunoSEQ multiplex PCR assay was used to generate TCR libraries, with TCR-beta and/or TCR-alpha/delta assays applied to each sample. The Illumina high-throughput platform was used to sequence the amplified TCR libraries. In the authors' own workflow: Clustering and dimensionality reduction relied on pairwise TCRdist distances among GMM-specific receptors from T cells that were either sorted ex vivo or expanded in vitro. Each clinical repertoire received a mean NN-distance score, defined as the average TCRdist to the nearest 10% of tetramer-positive reference sequences. To compute GEM TCR motif frequency, the fraction of unique TCRs matching known GEM sequences by V/J usage and CDR3 length was calculated. Linear discriminant analysis with leave-one-out cross-validation, implemented in scikit-learn, was used to classify active tuberculosis. In its TCRdb copy, this immuneACCESS table keeps in-frame sequences only and misses some clones. Where compared with another copy, unresolved V genes explain less than half of these, and the others have no known cause. The V and J calls and clone size are taken from that table; D and trimming were inferred from the DNA. The sample records about 20,000 clones, 75% to 90% of which are singletons. The top ten constitute 14% to 15% of the sample.

V and J are truncated by 5 bases and 4 bases respectively, leaving an intervening sequence of 11 bases. The CDR3, cysteine through phenylalanine, is 13 amino acids long. Only CDR3 DNA is held: 39 bases, read in frame from base 1. From a lookup of the germline V gene (reference sequence), CDR1 and CDR2 are LNHDA and SQIVND. The V and J genes are TRBV19 and TRBJ2-5, with a tentative D gene TRBD1 over 5 matching bases. The sample taken for sequencing was PBMCs. The source is a donor under 30 with latent tuberculosis or without tuberculosis infection. The CDR3 protein sequence reads: CASSYDSSETQYF. The DNA sequence reads TGTGCCAGTAGTTACGACAGCTCAGAGACCCAGTACTTC. The full variable domain, completed from the reference TRBV19 and TRBJ2-5 proteins outside the CDR3, reads DGGITQSPKYLFRKEGQNVTLSCEQNLNHDAMYWYRQDPGQGLRLIYYSQIVNDFQKGDIAEGYSVSREKKESFPLTVTSAQKNPTAFYLCASSYDSSETQYFGPGTRLLVL.